This is a list of T cell receptor beta chains from one sample in a study of PD-1 blockade in classical Hodgkin lymphoma. TCRdb keeps only in-frame clones here, not all; method: immunoSEQ multiplex PCR. The sample carries tens of thousands of clones, about nine tenths recorded once. The sequencing input was peripheral blood mononuclear cells (PBMCs). All receptors derive from a human donor with classical Hodgkin lymphoma. CDR3s include the opening cysteine and the closing phenylalanine or tryptophan. D genes are given only for firm matches. The size of a clone is reported for some rows only, either as once, few or many, or as a class for expanded clones.

clone size	V gene	CDR3 length	D gene	J gene	CDR3 DNA	CDR3 protein
-	TRBV28	17	-	TRBJ2-7	TGTGCCAGCAGTTTAATCGGGGACAAATTTACCTCCTACGAGCAGTACTTC	CASSLIGDKFTSYEQYF
-	TRBV11-3	14	TRBD2	TRBJ2-7	TGTGCCAGCAGCTTAGATGGGCTAGCGGGCGAGCAGTACTTC	CASSLDGLAGEQYF
once	TRBV4-2	16	TRBD2	TRBJ2-1	TGTGCCAGCAGCCAAGATACCGGGAGGATCTACAATGAGCAGTTCTTC	CASSQDTGRIYNEQFF
-	TRBV4-1	16	-	TRBJ2-3	TGCGCCAGCAGCCAGGAGACTACCCCGAGCACAGATACGCAGTATTTT	CASSQETTPSTDTQYF
-	TRBV7-9	14	-	TRBJ2-7	TGTGCCAGCAGCCGCCCCGACACCCGTAAGGAGCAGTACTTC	CASSRPDTRKEQYF
once	TRBV9	19	TRBD2	TRBJ2-7	TGTGCCAGCAGCGTAGCTACGGGGACGGGGACTAGCGTCTCCTACGAGCAGTACTTC	CASSVATGTGTSVSYEQYF
-	TRBV2	13	-	TRBJ1-2	TGTGCCAGCACCGCGGCAAACAACTATGGCTACACCTTC	CASTAANNYGYTF
-	TRBV6-6	14	-	TRBJ1-5	TGTGCCAGCAGCCGCTCCGGGCGGAATCAGCCCCAGCATTTT	CASSRSGRNQPQHF
once	TRBV5-4	15	TRBD1	TRBJ1-3	TGTGCCAGCAGCCCTACGACAGGGGCAGGAAACACCATATATTTT	CASSPTTGAGNTIYF
few	TRBV2	13	-	TRBJ2-7	TGTGCCAGCAGTGTCGCGCCCCAATACGAGCAGTACTTC	CASSVAPQYEQYF
-	TRBV6-1	15	-	TRBJ2-1	TGTGCCAGCAGTGTTTGGGCAAGCTCCTACAATGAGCAGTTCTTC	CASSVWASSYNEQFF
-	TRBV15	17	-	TRBJ2-3	TGTGCCACCAGCAGAGATCAGGGGCATAAGGGTAGGGCTACGCAGTATTTT	CATSRDQGHKGRATQYF
-	TRBV10-3	15	-	TRBJ1-1	TGTGCCATCAGTGAGTCGGAGGGCGGTGGGTCTGAAGCTTTCTTT	CAISESEGGGSEAFF
-	TRBV9	15	-	TRBJ2-3	TGTGCCAGCAGCGTAGAAAGTTTTTCGTCAGATACGCAGTATTTT	CASSVESFSSDTQYF
once	TRBV25-1	11	-	TRBJ2-7	TGTGCCAGCAGCCTTGACTACGAGCAGTACTTC	CASSLDYEQYF
-	TRBV6-6	14	-	TRBJ1-1	TGTGCCAGCAGTTACAGTCGGGCTGGGGCTGAAGCTTTCTTT	CASSYSRAGAEAFF
-	TRBV11-1	13	-	TRBJ1-2	TGTGCCAGCAGCTCGGGACCCGCTGATGGCTACACCTTC	CASSSGPADGYTF
-	TRBV6-5	12	-	TRBJ2-3	TGTGCCAGCAGTGCAAGCACAGATACGCAGTATTTT	CASSASTDTQYF
-	TRBV6-4	16	TRBD2	TRBJ2-1	TGTGCCAGCAGTCGGTCTCTAGCGGGAGGGCCGGATGAGCAGTTCTTC	CASSRSLAGGPDEQFF
few	TRBV5-1	13	-	TRBJ2-2	TGCGCCAGCAGCTTGGGGCCCACCGGGGAGCTGTTTTTT	CASSLGPTGELFF
-	TRBV2	16	TRBD2	TRBJ2-7	TGTGCCAGCGGAAGACTAGCGGGAGGCTCCTCCTACGAGCAGTACTTC	CASGRLAGGSSYEQYF
-	TRBV5-5	13	-	TRBJ1-2	TGTGCCAGCAGCTCGGGACGGGCCTATGGCTACACCTTC	CASSSGRAYGYTF
-	TRBV6-4	18	-	TRBJ2-3	TGTGCCAGCAGTGCCTCCCCCGGAGAGCGGCACCGCACAGATACGCAGTATTTT	CASSASPGERHRTDTQYF
-	TRBV21-1	15	-	TRBJ2-2	TGTGCCAGCAGCCAATACAGGGGGGGGACCGGGGAGCTGTTTTTT	CASSQYRGGTGELFF
-	TRBV7-9	16	TRBD2	TRBJ2-3	TGTGCCAGCAGCCAAGGGGAGTGGGGGGGAACAGATACGCAGTATTTT	CASSQGEWGGTDTQYF
-	TRBV7-9	12	TRBD1	TRBJ2-7	TGTGCCAGCAGCTCAGGACAGGGCGAGCAGTACTTC	CASSSGQGEQYF
-	TRBV5-1	16	TRBD2	TRBJ2-5	TGCGCCAGCAGCTTGGCGGCTAGCGGGATGGGAGAGACCCAGTACTTC	CASSLAASGMGETQYF
few	TRBV19	13	-	TRBJ1-1	TGTGCCAGCTCAGGGTACGCGGAAACTGAAGCTTTCTTT	CASSGYAETEAFF
once	TRBV11-2	19	TRBD1	TRBJ1-3	TGTGCCAGCAGCTGGGACCCCGGGACAGAAGCAGACTCTGGAAACACCATATATTTT	CASSWDPGTEADSGNTIYF
-	TRBV6-5	15	-	TRBJ1-1	TGTGCCAGCAGTTACCTCGACAGACTTAGAACTGAAGCTTTCTTT	CASSYLDRLRTEAFF
-	TRBV19	18	TRBD1	TRBJ1-5	TGTGCCTCTAGCGGGACAGGGGGCCTAACCGGAAATCAACGGCCCCAGCATTTT	CASSGTGGLTGNQRPQHF